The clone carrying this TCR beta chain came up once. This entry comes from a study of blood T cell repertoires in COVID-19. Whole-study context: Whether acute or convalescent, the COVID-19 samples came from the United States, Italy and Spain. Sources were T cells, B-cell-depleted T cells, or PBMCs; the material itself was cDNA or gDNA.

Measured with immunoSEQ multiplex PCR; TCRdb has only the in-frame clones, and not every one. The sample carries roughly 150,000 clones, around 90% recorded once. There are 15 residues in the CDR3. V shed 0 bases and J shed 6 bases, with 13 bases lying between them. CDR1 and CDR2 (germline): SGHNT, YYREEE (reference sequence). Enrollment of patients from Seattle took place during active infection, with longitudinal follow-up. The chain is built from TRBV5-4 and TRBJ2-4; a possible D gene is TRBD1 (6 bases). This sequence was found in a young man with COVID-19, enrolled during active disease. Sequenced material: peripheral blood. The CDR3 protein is CASSLVQGGGNIQYF. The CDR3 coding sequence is TGTGCCAGCAGCTTGGTACAGGGCGGTGGAAACATTCAGTACTTC.